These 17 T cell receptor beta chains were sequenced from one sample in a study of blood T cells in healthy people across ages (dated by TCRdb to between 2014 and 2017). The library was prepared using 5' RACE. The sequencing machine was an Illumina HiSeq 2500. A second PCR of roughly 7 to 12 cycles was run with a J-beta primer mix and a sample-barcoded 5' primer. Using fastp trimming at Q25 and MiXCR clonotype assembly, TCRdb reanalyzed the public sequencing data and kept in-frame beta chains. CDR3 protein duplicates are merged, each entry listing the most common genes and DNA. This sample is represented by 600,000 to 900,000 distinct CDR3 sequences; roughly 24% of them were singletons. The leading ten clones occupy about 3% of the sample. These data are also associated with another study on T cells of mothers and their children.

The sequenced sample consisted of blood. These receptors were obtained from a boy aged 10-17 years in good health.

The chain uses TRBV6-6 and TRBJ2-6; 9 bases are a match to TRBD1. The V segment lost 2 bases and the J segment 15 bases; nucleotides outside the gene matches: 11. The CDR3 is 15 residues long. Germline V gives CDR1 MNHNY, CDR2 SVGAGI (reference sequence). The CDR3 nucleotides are TGTGCCAGCAGTTACACCCCGACAGGGGGGTCCGGCCTGACTTTC. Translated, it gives CASSYTPTGGSGLTF.

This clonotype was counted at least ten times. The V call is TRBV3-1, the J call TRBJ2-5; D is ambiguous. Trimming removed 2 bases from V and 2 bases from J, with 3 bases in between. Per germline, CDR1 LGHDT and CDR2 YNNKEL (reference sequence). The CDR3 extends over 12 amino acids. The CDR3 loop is CASSQRQETQYF. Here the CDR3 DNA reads TGTGCCAGCAGCCAACGACAAGAGACCCAGTACTTC.

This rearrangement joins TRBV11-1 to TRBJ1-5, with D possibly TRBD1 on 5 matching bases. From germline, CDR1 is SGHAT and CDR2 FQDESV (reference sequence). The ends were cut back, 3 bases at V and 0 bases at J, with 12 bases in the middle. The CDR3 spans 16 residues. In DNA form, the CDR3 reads TGTGCCAGCAGCTTGGTAAGGGGCAGTAGCAATCAGCCCCAGCATTTT. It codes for CASSLVRGSSNQPQHF.

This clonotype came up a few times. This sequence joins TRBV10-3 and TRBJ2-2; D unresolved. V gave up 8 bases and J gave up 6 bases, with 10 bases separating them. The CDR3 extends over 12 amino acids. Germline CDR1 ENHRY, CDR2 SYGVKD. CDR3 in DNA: TGTGCCATCTCTGCTGGCGCCGGGGAGCTGTTTTTT. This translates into CAISAGAGELFF.

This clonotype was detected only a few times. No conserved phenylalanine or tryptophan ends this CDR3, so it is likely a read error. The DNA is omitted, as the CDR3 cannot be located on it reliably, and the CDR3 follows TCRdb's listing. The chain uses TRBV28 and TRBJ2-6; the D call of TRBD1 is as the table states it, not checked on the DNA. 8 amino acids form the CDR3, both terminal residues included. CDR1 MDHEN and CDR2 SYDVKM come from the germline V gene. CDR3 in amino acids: CASSLFRV.

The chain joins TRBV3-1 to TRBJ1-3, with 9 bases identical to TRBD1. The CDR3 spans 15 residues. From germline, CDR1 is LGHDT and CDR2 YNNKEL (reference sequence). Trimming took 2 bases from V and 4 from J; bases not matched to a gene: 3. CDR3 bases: TGTGCCAGCAGCCAACGGACAGGGGACGGAAACACCATATATTTT. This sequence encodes CASSQRTGDGNTIYF.

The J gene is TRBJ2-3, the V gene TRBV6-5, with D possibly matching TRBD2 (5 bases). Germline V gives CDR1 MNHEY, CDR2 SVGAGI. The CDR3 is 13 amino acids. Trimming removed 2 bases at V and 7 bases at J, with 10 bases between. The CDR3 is CASSYGSRNTQYF. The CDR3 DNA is TGTGCCAGCAGTTACGGGAGTCGGAATACGCAGTATTTT.

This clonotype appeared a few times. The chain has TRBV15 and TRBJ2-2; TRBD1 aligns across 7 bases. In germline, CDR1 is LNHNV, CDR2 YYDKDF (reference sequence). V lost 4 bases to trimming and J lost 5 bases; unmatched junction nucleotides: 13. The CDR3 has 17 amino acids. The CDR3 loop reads CATSIVRGTAATGELFF. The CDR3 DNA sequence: TGTGCCACCAGCATCGTCCGAGGGACAGCAGCGACCGGGGAGCTGTTTTTT.

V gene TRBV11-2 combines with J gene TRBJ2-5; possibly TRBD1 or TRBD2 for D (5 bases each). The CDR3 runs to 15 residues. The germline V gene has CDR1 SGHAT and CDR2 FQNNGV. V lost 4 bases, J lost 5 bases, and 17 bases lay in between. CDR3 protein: CASSSSGTVIETQYF. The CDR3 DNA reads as TGTGCCAGCAGCTCATCCGGGACGGTAATTGAGACCCAGTACTTC. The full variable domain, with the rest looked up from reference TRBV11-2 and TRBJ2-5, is EAGVAQSPRYKIIEKRQSVAFWCNPISGHATLYWYQQILGQGPKLLIQFQNNGVVDDSQLPKDRFSAERLKGVDSTLKIQPAKLEDSAVYLCASSSSGTVIETQYFGPGTRLLVL.

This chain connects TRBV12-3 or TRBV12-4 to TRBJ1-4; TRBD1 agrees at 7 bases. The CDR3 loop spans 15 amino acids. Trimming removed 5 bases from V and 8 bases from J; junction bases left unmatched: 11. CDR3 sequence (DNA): TGTGCCAGCAGTCCCTCACAGGGGTTCGGCGAAAAACTGTTTTTT. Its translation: CASSPSQGFGEKLFF.

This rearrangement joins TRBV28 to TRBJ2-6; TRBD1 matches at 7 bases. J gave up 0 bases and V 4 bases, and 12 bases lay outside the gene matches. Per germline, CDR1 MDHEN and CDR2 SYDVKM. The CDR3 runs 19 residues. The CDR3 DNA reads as TGTGCCAGCAGTTCGGACAGGTGGGGTTTAAGCTCTGGGGCCAACGTCCTGACTTTC. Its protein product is CASSSDRWGLSSGANVLTF.

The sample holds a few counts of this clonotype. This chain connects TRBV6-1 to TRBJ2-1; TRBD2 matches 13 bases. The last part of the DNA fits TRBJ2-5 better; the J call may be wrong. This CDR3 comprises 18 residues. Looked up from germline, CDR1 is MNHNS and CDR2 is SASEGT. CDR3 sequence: CASSVELAGGPEQETQYF. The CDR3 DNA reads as TGTGCCAGCAGTGTCGAACTAGCGGGGGGGCCGGAGCAAGAGACCCAGTACTTC.

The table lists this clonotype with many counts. CDR3 bases: TGCAGCGTTCGCGGTAGGAGGGACTACGAGCAGTACTTC. Its translation is CSVRGRRDYEQYF. The gene calls are TRBV29-1 and TRBJ2-7; possible D gene TRBD2, 6 bases. Per the germline V gene, CDR1 is SQVTM and CDR2 is ANQGSEA. Deletions cut 5 bases from V and 3 bases from J, with 14 bases between. CDR3 length: 13 residues.

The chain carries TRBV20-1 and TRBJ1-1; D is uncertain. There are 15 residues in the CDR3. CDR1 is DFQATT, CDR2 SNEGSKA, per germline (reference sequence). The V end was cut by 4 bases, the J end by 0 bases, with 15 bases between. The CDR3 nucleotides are TGCAGTGCTACACGGAGCGAGGGCATGAACACTGAAGCTTTCTTT. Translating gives CSATRSEGMNTEAFF.

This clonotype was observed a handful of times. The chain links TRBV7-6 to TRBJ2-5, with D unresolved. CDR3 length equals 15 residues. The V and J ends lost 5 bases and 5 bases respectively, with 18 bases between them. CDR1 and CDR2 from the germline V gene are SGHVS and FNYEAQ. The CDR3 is CASSPISRNAETQYF. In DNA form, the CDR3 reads TGTGCCAGCAGCCCCATTTCGAGGAACGCGGAGACCCAGTACTTC.

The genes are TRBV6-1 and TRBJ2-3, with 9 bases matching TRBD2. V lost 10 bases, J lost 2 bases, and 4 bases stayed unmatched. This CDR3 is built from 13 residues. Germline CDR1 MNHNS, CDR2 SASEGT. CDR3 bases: TGTGCCACCAAGCGGGGGGACACAGATACGCAGTATTTT. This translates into CATKRGDTDTQYF.

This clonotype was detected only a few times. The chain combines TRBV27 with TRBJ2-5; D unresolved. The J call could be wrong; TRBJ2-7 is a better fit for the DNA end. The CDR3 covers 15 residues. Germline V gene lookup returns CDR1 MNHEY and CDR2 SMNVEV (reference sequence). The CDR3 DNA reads TGTGCCAGCAGTTTATCTGTACAAAACTCCTACGAGCAGTACTTC. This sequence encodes CASSLSVQNSYEQYF.